The 30 T cell receptor beta chains given below trace back to one sample, sequenced in a study of radiotherapy plus CTLA-4 blockade in lung cancer. Clones were read by immunoSEQ multiplex PCR, and TCRdb kept only the in-frame ones, dropping some. This table has 75,000 to 100,000 clones, almost 90% appearing once. The starting material was peripheral blood, obtained from a patient treated with radiotherapy plus ipilimumab. The receptor source for this set is a human donor with non-small cell lung cancer that progressed on radiotherapy plus ipilimumab.

The rearrangement uses TRBV6-5 and TRBJ1-2; a possible D gene is TRBD1 (5 bases). The CDR3 is 12 amino acids. The V gene's germline CDR1 is MNHEY and CDR2 SVGAGI. The V and J ends lost 6 bases and 8 bases respectively, with 13 bases between them. Here the CDR3 reads CASRPWGGGYTF. DNA of the CDR3: TGTGCCAGCAGGCCGTGGGGGGGAGGCTACACCTTC.

The chain's CDR3 is CASSVAGMNTEAFF. For the CDR3, the DNA is TGTGCCAGCAGCGTTGCAGGGATGAACACTGAAGCTTTCTTT. The J gene is TRBJ1-1, the V gene TRBV9; D is perhaps TRBD1 (5 bases). The V end lost 2 bases, the J end lost 0 bases, and 8 bases lay between the germline ends. Germline V gene data show CDR1 as SGDLS and CDR2 as YYNGEE. The CDR3 is made up of 14 amino acids.

The chain uses TRBV9 and TRBJ1-1; 8 bases are shared with TRBD1. The V segment lost 0 bases and the J segment 0 bases; nucleotides outside the gene matches: 4. CDR1 SGDLS and CDR2 YYNGEE come from the germline V gene. CDR3 length: 16 residues. The CDR3 protein is CASSVAAGGLNTEAFF. DNA of the CDR3: TGTGCCAGCAGCGTAGCTGCAGGGGGCTTGAACACTGAAGCTTTCTTT.

This chain links TRBV2 with TRBJ2-7, with 7 nucleotides matching TRBD2. V dropped 1 base and J dropped 6; count of bases not matched to a gene: 3. Germline CDR1 and CDR2: SNHLY and FYNNEI. The CDR3 spans 13 residues. The CDR3 protein is CASSEVGGLEQYF. The CDR3 coding sequence is TGTGCCAGCAGTGAAGTGGGAGGGCTCGAGCAGTACTTC.

The V gene is TRBV5-1, the J gene TRBJ2-1; TRBD1 agrees at 7 bases. With 3 bases clipped from V and 5 bases from J, the junction kept 11 bases outside the gene matches. This CDR3 has 16 amino acids. Germline V gives CDR1 SGHRS, CDR2 YFSETQ. The CDR3 protein is CASSSTPGQLNNEQFF. In DNA form, the CDR3 reads TGCGCCAGCAGCTCGACTCCGGGACAGTTAAACAATGAGCAGTTCTTC.

The rearrangement uses TRBV6-5 and TRBJ1-5, with D perhaps matching TRBD1 (5 bases). The CDR3 extends over 13 amino acids. The V gene's germline CDR1 is MNHEY and CDR2 SVGAGI. The CDR3 DNA reads as TGTGTCACACGCAGGGATTACAATCAGCCCCAGCATTTT. As protein: CVTRRDYNQPQHF.

This clone has a handful of counts. The chain couples TRBV2 to TRBJ1-3; no firm D call. This CDR3 is 15 amino acids long. Germline lookup yields CDR1 SNHLY and CDR2 FYNNEI. The V end was cut by 7 bases, the J end by 1 base, with 14 bases between. CDR3 sequence: CASKGQTNSGNTIYF. DNA of the CDR3: TGTGCCAGCAAGGGTCAAACCAATTCTGGAAACACCATATATTTT. Combining the CDR3 with reference TRBV2 and TRBJ1-3 gives the whole variable domain EPEVTQTPSHQVTQMGQEVILRCVPISNHLYFYWYRQILGQKVEFLVSFYNNEISEKSEIFDDQFSVERPDGSNFTLKIRSTKLEDSAMYFCASKGQTNSGNTIYFGEGSWLTVV.

The gene calls are TRBV4-2 and TRBJ2-4; TRBD2 matches at 8 bases. In germline, CDR1 is LGHNA, CDR2 YNFKEQ. The CDR3 is 16 amino acids. Losses at the gene ends were 0 bases for V and 6 bases for J; bases not matched to a gene: 7. Here the CDR3 reads CASSQDYRTSSNIQYF. DNA of the CDR3: TGTGCCAGCAGCCAAGATTACAGGACTAGCTCAAACATTCAGTACTTC.

The V call is TRBV2, the J call TRBJ1-3; no clear D gene. V lost 5 bases and J 0 bases, leaving 8 bases between the germline ends. Germline lookup yields CDR1 SNHLY and CDR2 FYNNEI. CDR3 length: 14 amino acids. CDR3 bases: TGTGCCAGCAGTACAGTCGGCTCTGGAAACACCATATATTTT. This gives the protein CASSTVGSGNTIYF.

The gene calls are TRBV2 and TRBJ2-3; maybe TRBD2 (6 bases). V was clipped by 7 bases and J by 5 bases, with 10 bases between them. The CDR3 has 12 residues. CDR1 is SNHLY and CDR2 is FYNNEI in the germline V gene. The CDR3 sequence: CASTRLGDTQYF. The CDR3 coding sequence is TGTGCCAGCACCAGACTAGGAGATACGCAGTATTTT.

This clone appeared a single time. V usage is TRBV5-1 and J usage is TRBJ2-2; 9 bases match TRBD2. Germline CDR1 reads SGHRS; CDR2 reads YFSETQ. Unmatched junction bases numbered 9, after V lost 5 bases and J lost 4 bases. The CDR3 has 16 amino acids. CDR3 amino acids: CASSLAGASGTGELFF. The DNA of the CDR3 is TGCGCCAGCAGTTTAGCGGGGGCCAGCGGCACCGGGGAGCTGTTTTTT.

This sequence joins TRBV5-1 and TRBJ2-3, with a possible D match to TRBD2 (5 bases). The V gene's germline CDR1 is SGHRS and CDR2 YFSETQ. CDR3 length: 14 amino acids. V lost 7 bases and J lost 4, with 16 bases in between. The CDR3 DNA is TGCGCCAGCGGGATAGCGACAACCGCAGATACGCAGTATTTT. This codes for CASGIATTADTQYF.

As regards this clone: An end of the junction differs from the germline gene, which may be a read error. This chain connects TRBV10-1 to TRBJ2-1; D unresolved. In germline, CDR1 is WNHNN, CDR2 SYGVQD (reference sequence). The CDR3 is 11 amino acids. The CDR3: CASGDYNEQFF. The CDR3 nucleotides read TGCGCCAGCGGTGATTACAATGAGCAGTTCTTC.

V and J are TRBV5-6 and TRBJ1-1, with D unresolved. CDR1 is SGHDT and CDR2 is YYEEEE in the germline V gene. The V end lost 2 bases, the J end lost 4 bases, and 15 bases lay between the germline ends. The CDR3 has 15 residues. The CDR3 bases are TGTGCCAGCAGCTTCCTTTCACGGGTGGGCACTGAAGCTTTCTTT. Amino acid sequence: CASSFLSRVGTEAFF.

This chain connects TRBV5-1 to TRBJ2-7, with D perhaps matching TRBD2 (5 bases). The germline V and J ends were trimmed by 4 bases and 1 base, with 15 bases remaining between them. Germline values: CDR1 SGHRS, CDR2 YFSETQ. The CDR3 has 15 amino acids. The CDR3 is CASSPRPGRSYEQYF. CDR3 nucleotides: TGCGCCAGCAGCCCCAGACCGGGAAGGTCCTACGAGCAGTACTTC. The entire variable domain, with the rest obtained from reference TRBV5-1 and TRBJ2-7, is as follows: KAGVTQTPRYLIKTRGQQVTLSCSPISGHRSVSWYQQTPGQGLQFLFEYFSETQRNKGNFPGRFSGRQFSNSRSEMNVSTLELGDSALYLCASSPRPGRSYEQYFGPGTRLTVT.

Here the CDR3 reads CASSLAVGMNTEAFF. For the CDR3, the DNA is TGTGCCAGCAGCTTGGCCGTGGGGATGAACACTGAAGCTTTCTTT. The chain links TRBV5-5 to TRBJ1-1; D call uncertain. Trimming removed 0 bases from V and 0 bases from J, with 9 bases in between. The V gene's germline CDR1 is SGHKS and CDR2 YYEKEE (reference sequence). This CDR3 region has 15 residues.

The J gene is TRBJ2-5, the V gene TRBV19; possibly TRBD2 for D (6 bases). Germline V gene sequence: CDR1 LNHDA, CDR2 SQIVND (reference sequence). The CDR3 has 14 amino acids. V shed 4 bases and J shed 4 bases, with 13 bases lying between them. CDR3 sequence reads: CASSSGGVPETQYF. CDR3 nucleotide sequence: TGTGCCAGTAGTAGTGGAGGGGTCCCAGAGACCCAGTACTTC.

This clone was counted a few times. The rearrangement uses TRBV5-4 and TRBJ1-3; TRBD1 might be the D (6 bases). The CDR3 length is 18 residues. Germline lookup yields CDR1 SGHNT and CDR2 YYREEE (reference sequence). The V end lost 4 bases, the J end lost 2 bases, and 22 bases lay between the germline ends. The DNA for the CDR3 is TGTGCCAGCAGCAGGGGAGGAGGGGGGCTTGTCCCTGGAAACACCATATATTTT. The encoded protein is CASSRGGGGLVPGNTIYF. Looking up the rest from reference TRBV5-4 and TRBJ1-3 gives the full variable domain: ETGVTQSPTHLIKTRGQQVTLRCSSQSGHNTVSWYQQALGQGPQFIFQYYREEENGRGNFPPRFSGLQFPNYSSELNVNALELDDSALYLCASSRGGGGLVPGNTIYFGEGSWLTVV.

As to this clone: The same CDR3 also results from other DNA sequences found in this sample. The chain links TRBV5-1 to TRBJ2-3, with D uncertain. The CDR3 has 13 amino acids. V was trimmed by 1 base and J by 3 bases, leaving 6 bases between them. CDR1 is SGHRS, CDR2 YFSETQ, per germline. CDR3 sequence reads: CASSLPGTDTQYF. CDR3 bases: TGCGCCAGCAGCTTGCCGGGTACAGATACGCAGTATTTT.

The CDR3 DNA reads as TGTGCCAGCAGTGTGGGTCTAGCGGACCTGGGCACAGATACGCAGTATTTT. Its translation: CASSVGLADLGTDTQYF. This chain connects TRBV2 to TRBJ2-3, with 7 bases lining up with TRBD2. Trimming at V came to 4 bases and at J to 1 base, leaving 11 bases not matched to a gene. The germline V gene has CDR1 SNHLY and CDR2 FYNNEI. The CDR3 is made up of 17 amino acids.

The chain recombines TRBV10-2 with TRBJ2-3; 12 bases match TRBD2. This CDR3 comprises 15 residues. Germline CDR1 WSHSY, CDR2 SAAADI. After removal of 8 bases from V and 5 bases from J, the junction contained 8 bases not matched to a gene. Written as DNA, the CDR3 is TGCGCCAGCGGACGGAGACTAGCGGGAGAAGATACGCAGTATTTT. This codes for CASGRRLAGEDTQYF.

The count of this clone is one. This sequence joins TRBV18 and TRBJ1-1; 8 bases agree with TRBD1. V was pared by 6 bases and J by 6 bases, with 6 bases of the junction left unmatched. Germline values: CDR1 KGHSH, CDR2 LQKENI. CDR3 length: 13 amino acids. The CDR3 reads CASSTGGASEAFF. The CDR3 bases are TGTGCCAGCTCCACAGGGGGGGCCTCTGAAGCTTTCTTT.

The V gene is TRBV27, the J gene TRBJ2-2, with 15 bases that match TRBD2. CDR1 and CDR2 from the germline V gene are MNHEY and SMNVEV (reference sequence). This CDR3 comprises 19 residues. V shed 6 bases and J 4 bases; nucleotides not matched to a gene: 12. In DNA form, the CDR3 reads TGTGCCAGCAGCAACTTAATTCGGACTAGCGGGAGGGTCACCGGGGAGCTGTTTTTT. Protein: CASSNLIRTSGRVTGELFF.

The chain combines TRBV15 with TRBJ1-5; D gene ambiguous. Trimming removed 1 base from V and 9 bases from J, with 22 bases in between. In germline, CDR1 is LNHNV, CDR2 YYDKDF (reference sequence). This CDR3 contains 17 residues. This chain's CDR3 is CATSRVGNGKGARPQHF. CDR3 sequence (DNA): TGTGCCACCAGCAGAGTGGGGAATGGGAAGGGAGCCCGGCCCCAGCATTTT.

CDR3 bases: TGCGCCAGCAGCCGAGACCCCAGGGGGTTCTTGGGCACAGATACGCAGTATTTT. Its translation is CASSRDPRGFLGTDTQYF. The gene calls are TRBV5-1 and TRBJ2-3; 7 bases match TRBD1. The CDR3 loop spans 18 amino acids. Germline V CDR1 and CDR2: SGHRS, YFSETQ. The V gene end was trimmed by 4 bases and the J gene end by 1 base; junction bases not matched to a gene: 15.

This sequence joins TRBV6-1 and TRBJ1-2; D not resolved. The germline CDR1 and CDR2 sequences are MNHNS and SASEGT. V lost 0 bases and J 8 bases, leaving 10 bases between the germline ends. The CDR3 is made up of 13 amino acids. The CDR3 DNA is TGTGCCAGCAGTGAAGCCCGCAGAGGGGGCTACACCTTC. As protein: CASSEARRGGYTF.

The V call is TRBV9, the J call TRBJ2-1, with 7 bases aligning to TRBD1. The CDR3 is 15 amino acids. The germline CDR1 and CDR2 sequences are SGDLS and YYNGEE. V lost 3 bases to trimming and J lost 0 bases; unmatched junction nucleotides: 3. The CDR3 region is CASSARDSSYNEQFF. Written as DNA, the CDR3 is TGTGCCAGCAGCGCCCGGGACAGCTCCTACAATGAGCAGTTCTTC.

This clone was recorded a few times. The V gene is TRBV19, the J gene TRBJ2-7, with 8 bases aligning to TRBD1. The CDR3 contains 13 residues. The germline gives CDR1 LNHDA, CDR2 SQIVND (reference sequence). V was pared by 4 bases and J by 1 base, with 0 bases of the junction left unmatched. The CDR3 sequence: CASSRTGSYEQYF. The CDR3 region has the DNA TGTGCCAGTAGTAGGACAGGGTCCTACGAGCAGTACTTC.

The rearrangement links TRBV13 to TRBJ2-1; D might be TRBD2 (5 bases). The V and J ends lost 6 bases and 7 bases respectively, with 10 bases between them. Germline values: CDR1 PRHDT, CDR2 FYEKMQ (reference sequence). There are 12 residues in the CDR3. CDR3 sequence reads: CASSTGINEQFF. Written as DNA, the CDR3 is TGTGCCAGCAGTACGGGGATAAATGAGCAGTTCTTC.

The rearrangement joins TRBV2 to TRBJ1-4, with TRBD1 as a possible D gene (5 bases). Germline lookup yields CDR1 SNHLY and CDR2 FYNNEI. CDR3 length: 13 residues. V was clipped by 2 bases and J by 11 bases, with 12 bases between them. The CDR3 DNA sequence: TGTGCCAGCAGTGAAAGGGGATTTGTGAAACTGTTTTTT. Translated: CASSERGFVKLFF.